This TCR beta chain emerged from a study of radiotherapy plus CTLA-4 blockade in lung cancer. Study at large: There were objective responses in around 18% of patients, and around 32% had disease control.

Findings of the study overall: In blood, early T cell clone dynamics reportedly predicted response best, together with interferon-beta. In blood, tumor-derived TCR clones expanded after radiotherapy plus ipilimumab.

Germline V gives CDR1 LNHDA, CDR2 SQIVND (reference sequence). V was clipped by 4 bases and J by 3 bases, with 13 bases between them. The CDR3 totals 14 residues. Some clones are missing from TCRdb's copy, which holds only in-frame ones; the method was immunoSEQ multiplex PCR. The sample shows 12,000 to 15,000 clones, around three quarters of them seen only once. With ipilimumab providing CTLA-4 blockade, focal radiation was administered to patients who had chemo-refractory metastatic non-small-cell lung cancer. To note about this clone: Its antigen is not known.

The receptor comes from a human donor with non-small cell lung cancer whose response to radiotherapy plus ipilimumab could not be evaluated. The sequencing here drew on peripheral blood, taken from a patient treated with radiotherapy plus ipilimumab. The chain couples TRBV19 to TRBJ2-7, with D possibly matching TRBD1 (6 bases). The CDR3 region is CASSTTGLYYEQYF. The CDR3 DNA reads TGTGCCAGTAGTACCACAGGGCTTTACTACGAGCAGTACTTC.